This T cell receptor (beta chain) was profiled in a study of blood T cell repertoires in COVID-19. Whole-study context: Donors in the United States, Italy and Spain gave samples during acute or convalescent COVID-19. Sample material is recorded as cDNA or gDNA derived from T cells, B-cell-depleted T cells, or PBMCs.

The germline CDR1 and CDR2 sequences are MNHEY and SMNVEV (reference sequence). V lost 6 bases and J lost 8, with 19 bases in between. This CDR3 is built from 14 residues. In the source study's methods: Amplification of reference gene primers was used by the study to estimate nucleated cell counts. Using immunoSEQ multiplex PCR, the repertoire was profiled, and TCRdb retains in-frame clones only, with some absent. The DNA was the basis for D and trimming; V, J and clone size are from that table. Of about 200,000 clones in the sample, roughly 85% were seen once. The sequence derives from a woman aged 80 or over with acute or convalescent COVID-19. Sequencing was performed on peripheral blood. The rearrangement joins TRBV27 to TRBJ1-1, with a possible D match to TRBD1 (6 bases). CDR3 sequence reads: CASSRAGAFSEAFF. The CDR3 DNA reads TGTGCCAGCAGCCGGGCAGGGGCTTTCTCCGAAGCTTTCTTT.